This T cell receptor (beta chain) was sequenced in a study of blood T cell repertoires in COVID-19. Looking at the study overall: Researchers got acute and convalescent COVID-19 samples from the United States, Italy and Spain. PBMCs, B-cell-depleted T cells, or T cells provided the cDNA or gDNA that made up the material.

The trim removed 4 bases at V and 2 bases at J, leaving 5 bases unmatched. Germline V gene sequence: CDR1 ENHRY, CDR2 SYGVKD. The CDR3 consists of 15 residues. Original processing methods: Quantification of nucleated cells was approximated via reference gene primer amplification. The table came from immunoSEQ multiplex PCR; TCRdb's copy has only in-frame clones and leaves some out. The V and J calls and clone size were taken over from that table, and D and trimming were inferred from the DNA. The data show more than 60,000 clones, over 75% seen once. This sequence originates from a human donor in a cohort sampled during active COVID-19. Sequenced: peripheral blood. The V gene is TRBV10-3, the J gene TRBJ2-1, with 7 nucleotides matching TRBD1. Written as DNA, the CDR3 is TGTGCCATCAGTGGAGGCACAGGGGCCTACAATGAGCAGTTCTTC. It specifies CAISGGTGAYNEQFF.